This T cell receptor beta chain was recovered during a study of CD8 T cells in ankylosing spondylitis. The CDR3 is 14 amino acids. Germline assignment: CDR1 SNHLY and CDR2 FYNNEI. V was shortened by 4 bases and J by 7 bases, with 13 bases between the two germline ends. TCRdb fed the 5' RACE reads into MiXCR, producing one record per CDR3 protein. The table lists about 150,000 distinct CDR3 sequences, about 7% of them singletons, with 12% in the top ten. This clonotype was observed at least ten times. The rearrangement links TRBV2 to TRBJ2-2; tentatively, D is TRBD1 (6 bases). This receptor was taken from a female donor with ankylosing spondylitis or in good health (not recorded which). The sample was blood, either unsorted or a sorted T cell fraction (not recorded which). DNA for the CDR3: TGTGCCAGCAGTGCCGACAGGTTCGGCGGGGAGCTGTTTTTT. Amino acids: CASSADRFGGELFF.